This paragraph covers one T cell receptor (beta chain) sequence. The data belong to a study of PD-L1 blockade in urothelial cancer. In germline, CDR1 is MDHEN, CDR2 SYDVKM. The CDR3 is made up of 16 amino acids. Unmatched junction bases numbered 8, after V lost 4 bases and J lost 3 bases. Time point in this sample: peripheral blood 6 weeks after treatment start. Clones were sequenced by immunoSEQ multiplex PCR, and TCRdb holds only the in-frame ones, with some missing. The sample lists about 76,000 clones; 80% to 95% were seen once. The V call is TRBV28, the J call TRBJ2-1, with 8 bases matching TRBD1. The sequence was collected from a woman aged 80 or over with urothelial cancer. This specimen consisted of PBMCs, obtained around atezolizumab (anti-PD-L1) treatment. The CDR3 DNA reads as TGTGCCAGCAGTTCTACGACAGGGGTGAACTACAATGAGCAGTTCTTC. It specifies CASSSTTGVNYNEQFF.